These 17 T cell receptor beta chains originate from one sample sequenced in a study of post-analysis software for immune sequencing data. Notes on the study in general: Compared with controls, patients had more of about 5 TRBV segments, including TRBV5-6, TRBV5-1 and TRBV20-1.

No cognate antigen is known for these TCRs. TCR beta cDNA libraries had unique molecular identifiers. TCRdb itself ran the PCR reads through MiXCR, one entry per CDR3 protein. The sample has hundreds of thousands of distinct CDR3 sequences, about 32% seen once. Sequencing was carried out using blood. Receptors were obtained from a girl between 10 and 17 years old with multiple sclerosis.

This clonotype was seen only a few times. V is TRBV3-1 and J is TRBJ1-2; D is undetermined. CDR3 length: 14 amino acids. Germline V gene lookup returns CDR1 LGHDT and CDR2 YNNKEL (reference sequence). Trimming cost V 4 bases and J 4 bases, with 13 bases left between them. This chain's CDR3 is CASSPSGDRYGYTF. The CDR3 nucleotides read TGTGCCAGCAGCCCCTCTGGCGATCGCTATGGCTACACCTTC.

This clonotype showed up just a few times. The rearrangement joins TRBV2 to TRBJ1-1; D not certain. CDR3 length: 10 residues. Germline CDR1 reads SNHLY; CDR2 reads FYNNEI. V lost 8 bases, J lost 6 bases, and 7 bases lay in between. As DNA, the CDR3 is TGTGCCAGCCGTTTTCCTGAAGCTTTCTTT. Its translation is CASRFPEAFF.

Ten or more counts support this clonotype. The chain recombines TRBV6-2 or TRBV6-3 with TRBJ1-1; no reliable D call. CDR1 MNHEY and CDR2 SVGEGT come from the germline V gene. V was pared by 6 bases and J by 1 base, with 6 bases between. The CDR3 sequence is 12 residues long. The CDR3 is CASRTQNTEAFF. The CDR3 DNA reads as TGTGCCAGCAGGACTCAGAACACTGAAGCTTTCTTT.

The rearrangement uses TRBV7-2 and TRBJ2-5, with D tentatively TRBD2 (6 bases). Per the germline V gene, CDR1 is SGHTA and CDR2 is FQGNSA. The CDR3 is made up of 15 amino acids. V was trimmed by 6 bases and J by 5 bases, leaving 19 bases between them. The CDR3 reads CASSLTSGVAETQYF. CDR3 sequence (DNA): TGTGCCAGCAGTCTAACCTCGGGAGTCGCGGAGACCCAGTACTTC.

The chain employs TRBV5-1 and TRBJ2-7; D remains ambiguous. The CDR3 loop spans 14 amino acids. Germline V lookup: CDR1 SGHRS, CDR2 YFSETQ. V lost 4 bases and J 2 bases, leaving 13 bases between the germline ends. The CDR3 sequence is CASSKTELAYEQYF. The CDR3 bases are TGCGCCAGCAGCAAGACGGAATTAGCCTACGAGCAGTACTTC.

This clonotype was detected only a few times. The CDR3 region is CAGSALRESQYF. The CDR3 bases are TGTGCCGGGTCTGCATTAAGAGAAAGCCAGTACTTC. The chain recombines TRBV2 with TRBJ2-7, with D unclear. Germline V gives CDR1 SNHLY, CDR2 FYNNEI. This CDR3 spans 12 amino acids. Between the trimmed V and J ends, which lost 11 bases and 10 bases, there was a span of 21 bases.

V and J are TRBV3-1 and TRBJ2-5, with D maybe TRBD2 (6 bases). This CDR3 has 15 residues. The germline V gene has CDR1 LGHDT and CDR2 YNNKEL (reference sequence). With 3 bases removed from V and 6 bases from J, the gap between germline ends came to 17 bases. The CDR3 nucleotides read TGTGCCAGCAGCCACAAGTCTGGGGGGATTAAGACCCAGTACTTC. It yields the protein CASSHKSGGIKTQYF.

This clonotype was seen only a few times. The chain links TRBV20-1 to TRBJ2-6; D unclear. Germline CDR1 and CDR2: DFQATT and SNEGSKA (reference sequence). Trimming removed 0 bases from V and 0 bases from J, with 6 bases in between. CDR3 length: 15 amino acids. Here the CDR3 DNA reads TGCAGTGCTAGAGATGGGAACTCTGGGGCCAACGTCCTGACTTTC. Residues: CSARDGNSGANVLTF.

The gene calls are TRBV29-1 and TRBJ2-2; D is uncertain. The germline CDR1 and CDR2 sequences are SQVTM and ANQGSEA. The CDR3 length is 11 residues. V was trimmed by 3 bases and J by 3 bases, leaving 2 bases between them. As DNA, the CDR3 is TGCAGCGTTGATCACACCGGGGAGCTGTTTTTT. Translated: CSVDHTGELFF.

This clonotype turned up a few times. The CDR3 DNA sequence: TGTGCCAGCAGTAATCCGGGACAGGGGGCTGGGGAGACCCAGTACTTC. It yields the protein CASSNPGQGAGETQYF. The chain couples TRBV28 to TRBJ2-5, with 12 bases lining up with TRBD1. The germline V gene has CDR1 MDHEN and CDR2 SYDVKM. V shed 5 bases and J 5 bases; nucleotides not matched to a gene: 9. The length of the CDR3 is 16 residues.

This sequence joins TRBV7-7 and TRBJ2-7; D gene unclear. V was cut by 5 bases and J by 4 bases, with 12 bases left in between. The CDR3 runs to 13 residues. Germline V CDR1 and CDR2: SSHAT, FNYEAQ (reference sequence). CDR3: CASSPRVDYEQYF. CDR3 DNA: TGTGCCAGCAGCCCCCGGGTCGATTACGAGCAGTACTTC.

The genes are TRBV11-3 and TRBJ2-1, with TRBD2 identical over 9 bases. The CDR3 covers 15 residues. The V and J ends lost 4 bases and 2 bases, in that order; junction bases with no gene match: 3. From germline, CDR1 is SGHNT and CDR2 YENEEA. The CDR3 spells CASSSGLATYNEQFF. The CDR3 DNA reads TGTGCCAGCAGCTCCGGACTAGCGACCTACAATGAGCAGTTCTTC. The variable domain in full, completed from reference TRBV11-3 and TRBJ2-1, reads EAGVVQSPRYKIIEKKQPVAFWCNPISGHNTLYWYLQNLGQGPELLIRYENEEAVDDSQLPKDRFSAERLKGVDSTLKIQPAELGDSAVYLCASSSGLATYNEQFFGPGTRLTVL.

The chain is built from TRBV12-3 or TRBV12-4 and TRBJ2-3; D not resolved. V was pared by 6 bases and J by 7 bases, with 8 bases between. The CDR3 loop spans 11 amino acids. CDR3 region: CASSRSNTQYF. In DNA, the CDR3 is TGTGCCAGCAGCCGTTCGAATACGCAGTATTTT.

This clonotype has only a few counts. The chain carries TRBV6-5 and TRBJ2-5; either TRBD1 or TRBD2 may supply D (5 bases each). This CDR3 spans 14 amino acids. V dropped 7 bases and J dropped 2 bases, with 14 bases sitting between them. CDR1 MNHEY and CDR2 SVGAGI come from the germline V gene. CDR3 protein: CASMIGAGQETQYF. The CDR3 nucleotides are TGTGCCAGCATGATCGGGGCTGGTCAAGAGACCCAGTACTTC.

V usage is TRBV4-1 and J usage is TRBJ1-5; D is perhaps TRBD1 (5 bases). The V end lost 4 bases, the J end lost 3 bases, and 10 bases lay between the germline ends. Germline V gene sequence: CDR1 MGHRA, CDR2 YSYEKL. The CDR3 has 14 residues. CDR3 in DNA: TGCGCCAGCAGCCCCGACAGCTTCAATCAGCCCCAGCATTTT. This sequence encodes CASSPDSFNQPQHF.

This clonotype was recorded a few times. The chain is built from TRBV7-8 and TRBJ1-5; TRBD1 might be the D (5 bases). The germline gives CDR1 SGHVS, CDR2 FQNEAQ. Trimming shortened V by 4 bases and J by 4 bases, and 11 bases separated the two germline ends. The CDR3 is 14 amino acids. The CDR3 coding sequence is TGTGCCAGCAGCTCACCGGAGGGGAATCAGCCCCAGCATTTT. This sequence encodes CASSSPEGNQPQHF.

This clonotype was picked up a small number of times. The CDR3 DNA follows: TGTGCCACCAAGGCCCGCGGACTAGCGGGAGGCCAGTACTACAATGAGCAGTTCTTC. Translated, it gives CATKARGLAGGQYYNEQFF. The genes are TRBV6-2 or TRBV6-3 and TRBJ2-1; 14 nucleotides line up with TRBD2. Per the germline V gene, CDR1 is MNHEY and CDR2 is SVGEGT. CDR3 length equals 19 residues. V lost 10 bases, J lost 3 bases, and 17 bases stayed unmatched.